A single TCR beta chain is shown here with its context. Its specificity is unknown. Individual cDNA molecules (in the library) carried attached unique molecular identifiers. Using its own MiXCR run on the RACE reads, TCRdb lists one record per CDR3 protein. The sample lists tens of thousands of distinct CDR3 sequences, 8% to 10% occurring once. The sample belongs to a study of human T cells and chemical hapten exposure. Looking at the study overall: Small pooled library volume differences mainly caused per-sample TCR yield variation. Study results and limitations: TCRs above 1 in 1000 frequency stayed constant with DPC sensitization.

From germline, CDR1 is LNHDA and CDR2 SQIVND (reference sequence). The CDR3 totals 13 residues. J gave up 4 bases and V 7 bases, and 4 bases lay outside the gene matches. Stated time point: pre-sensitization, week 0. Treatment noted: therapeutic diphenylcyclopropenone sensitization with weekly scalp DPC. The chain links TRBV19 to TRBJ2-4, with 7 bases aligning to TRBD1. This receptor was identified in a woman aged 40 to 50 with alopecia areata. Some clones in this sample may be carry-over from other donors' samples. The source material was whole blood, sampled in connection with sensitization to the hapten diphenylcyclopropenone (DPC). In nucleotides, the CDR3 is TGTGCCAGTATCGGGACAGAAAAAAACATTCAGTACTTC. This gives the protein CASIGTEKNIQYF.